A selection of T cell receptor beta chains follows, all from one sample in a study of cytomegalovirus exposure and HLA in healthy donors. Measured with immunoSEQ multiplex PCR; TCRdb has only the in-frame clones, and not every one. Of some 83,000 clones listed, less than 95% are singletons. Sequenced material: PBMCs. Source of these receptors: a woman aged 18-35 years in good health and CMV-seropositive. The CDR3 runs from the conserved cysteine through the conserved F or W. The D gene is left open where the match is weak. Clone size, where shown, is once, few, many, or a class for clones that have expanded.

d_call j_call v_call clone_size cdr3_aa cdr3_nt
. TRBJ1-5 TRBV2 . CASSDGRGYNQPQHF TGTGCCAGCAGTGACGGCAGGGGCTACAATCAGCCCCAGCATTTT
. TRBJ2-7 TRBV15 . CATSGRQTYEQYF TGTGCCACCAGCGGCCGCCAAACCTACGAGCAGTACTTC
TRBD1 TRBJ2-3 TRBV18 . CASYWTGGYTDTQYF TGTGCCAGCTACTGGACAGGGGGTTACACAGATACGCAGTATTTT
. TRBJ1-2 TRBV5-1 . CASSLDGLPLANYGYTF TGCGCCAGCAGCTTGGACGGCCTGCCCCTAGCTAACTATGGCTACACCTTC
TRBD1 TRBJ1-2 TRBV5-6 . CASSSGTGSYGYTF TGTGCCAGCAGTTCCGGGACAGGGAGTTATGGCTACACCTTC
TRBD1 TRBJ2-6 TRBV5-4 . CASSFGQGRANVLTF TGTGCCAGCAGCTTCGGACAGGGCCGGGCCAACGTCCTGACTTTC
TRBD1 TRBJ1-4 TRBV5-6 . CASSLVAGGNEKLFF TGTGCCAGCAGCTTGGTAGCAGGGGGCAATGAAAAACTGTTTTTT
TRBD1 TRBJ1-5 TRBV7-2 once CASSLTGGLRNQPQHF TGTGCCAGCAGCTTGACAGGGGGGTTACGCAATCAGCCCCAGCATTTT
. TRBJ2-7 TRBV6-5 . CASSYYRDGEQYF TGTGCCAGCAGTTACTACAGGGACGGAGAGCAGTACTTC
. TRBJ2-3 TRBV6-1 . CAIQGGLTDTQYF TGTGCCATCCAGGGTGGATTGACAGATACGCAGTATTTT
. TRBJ2-5 TRBV4-3 . CASSQVAGKDGTQYF TGCGCCAGCAGCCAAGTGGCGGGGAAAGATGGGACCCAGTACTTC
. TRBJ1-6 TRBV9 . CASSGGGVENSPLHF TGTGCCAGCAGCGGAGGGGGGGTGGAGAATTCACCCCTCCACTTT
. TRBJ1-6 TRBV6-6 . CASSPGARQTNSPLHF TGTGCCAGCAGCCCTGGTGCAAGGCAGACAAATTCACCCCTCCACTTT
TRBD2 TRBJ2-3 TRBV4-2 . CASSRLAGGATDTQYF TGTGCCAGCTCACGACTAGCGGGGGGAGCTACAGATACGCAGTATTTT
. TRBJ2-6 TRBV7-3 . CASSLSTGANVLTF TGTGCCAGCAGCTTGTCAACTGGGGCCAACGTCCTGACTTTC
TRBD2 TRBJ2-5 TRBV7-9 . CASSTHSGLAGETQYF TGTGCCAGCAGCACCCATTCCGGACTAGCGGGAGAGACCCAGTACTTC
TRBD1 TRBJ2-7 TRBV18 . CASSPLPGTGAYEQYF TGTGCCAGCTCACCGTTACCCGGGACAGGGGCCTACGAGCAGTACTTC
TRBD2 TRBJ2-5 TRBV6-5 . CASSYSISGGWETQYF TGTGCCAGCAGTTACTCAATTAGCGGGGGTTGGGAGACCCAGTACTTC
TRBD1 TRBJ1-1 TRBV30 . CAWSVVRDSLPGNTEAFF TGTGCCTGGAGTGTGGTCCGGGACAGCCTCCCTGGGAACACTGAAGCTTTCTTT
. TRBJ2-3 TRBV27 . CASSLFQGSTDTQYF TGTGCCAGCAGTTTATTTCAGGGAAGCACAGATACGCAGTATTTT
. TRBJ1-1 TRBV6-1 . CASSGYRGGISNTEAFF TGTGCCAGCAGTGGTTATAGGGGGGGGATTTCTAACACTGAAGCTTTCTTT
TRBD1 TRBJ2-7 TRBV7-9 once CASGQGSYEQYF TGTGCCAGTGGACAGGGCTCCTACGAGCAGTACTTC
TRBD1 TRBJ2-7 TRBV5-1 . CASSLGIRDRSSYEQYF TGCGCCAGCAGCTTGGGGATCCGGGACAGGAGCTCCTACGAGCAGTACTTC
. TRBJ1-5 TRBV7-6 . CASSLGPPGDQVQPQHF TGTGCCAGCAGCTTGGGGCCTCCAGGGGACCAGGTTCAGCCCCAGCATTTT
TRBD2 TRBJ2-1 TRBV5-1 . CASSPLAGGGVNEQFF TGCGCCAGCAGCCCACTAGCGGGAGGTGGGGTCAATGAGCAGTTCTTC
TRBD1 TRBJ2-7 TRBV5-6 . CASSPTGTGSYEQYF TGTGCCAGCAGCCCCACCGGGACAGGGTCCTACGAGCAGTACTTC
TRBD1 TRBJ1-1 TRBV20-1 . CSAWDSPEAFF TGCAGTGCTTGGGACAGCCCTGAAGCTTTCTTT
TRBD1 TRBJ1-2 TRBV6-5 . CASRKLTGDLGYTF TGTGCCAGCAGAAAACTTACAGGGGACCTCGGCTACACCTTC
TRBD2 TRBJ2-7 TRBV7-2 . CASSLAGTSGGAYEQYF TGTGCCAGCAGCTTAGCAGGGACTAGCGGGGGGGCCTACGAGCAGTACTTC
TRBD1 TRBJ2-7 TRBV7-6 few CASSLGTGSPYEQYF TGTGCCAGCAGCTTGGGGACAGGGTCTCCCTACGAGCAGTACTTC
TRBD2 TRBJ2-7 TRBV6-6 . CASRLAAYEQYF TGTGCCAGCAGGCTAGCGGCCTACGAGCAGTACTTC
TRBD2 TRBJ2-5 TRBV4-2 . CASSQGLAGRETQYF TGTGCCAGCAGCCAAGGACTAGCGGGGCGGGAGACCCAGTACTTC
. TRBJ2-2 TRBV7-2 . CASSPAWGRTGELFF TGTGCCAGCAGCCCAGCCTGGGGGCGGACCGGGGAGCTGTTTTTT
TRBD2 TRBJ2-5 TRBV9 . CASSAGVTSGSYQETQYF TGTGCCAGCAGCGCGGGGGTGACTAGCGGGAGCTACCAAGAGACCCAGTACTTC
. TRBJ1-1 TRBV6-6 . CASGQDTEAFF TGTGCCAGTGGGCAGGACACTGAAGCTTTCTTT
TRBD2 TRBJ2-2 TRBV5-1 . CASSLGSGANTGELFF TGCGCCAGCAGCCTAGGGAGCGGGGCGAACACCGGGGAGCTGTTTTTT
. TRBJ2-6 TRBV5-1 . CASSWADGANVLTF TGCGCCAGCAGCTGGGCAGATGGGGCCAACGTCCTGACTTTC